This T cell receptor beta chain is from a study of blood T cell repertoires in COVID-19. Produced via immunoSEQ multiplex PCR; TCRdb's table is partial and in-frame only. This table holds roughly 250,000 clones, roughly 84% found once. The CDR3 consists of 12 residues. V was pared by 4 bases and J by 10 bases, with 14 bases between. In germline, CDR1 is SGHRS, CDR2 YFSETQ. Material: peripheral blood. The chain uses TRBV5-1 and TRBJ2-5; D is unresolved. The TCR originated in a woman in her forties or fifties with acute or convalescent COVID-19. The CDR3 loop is CASSPVGQVQYF. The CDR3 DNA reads TGCGCCAGCAGCCCGGTTGGGCAGGTCCAGTACTTC.